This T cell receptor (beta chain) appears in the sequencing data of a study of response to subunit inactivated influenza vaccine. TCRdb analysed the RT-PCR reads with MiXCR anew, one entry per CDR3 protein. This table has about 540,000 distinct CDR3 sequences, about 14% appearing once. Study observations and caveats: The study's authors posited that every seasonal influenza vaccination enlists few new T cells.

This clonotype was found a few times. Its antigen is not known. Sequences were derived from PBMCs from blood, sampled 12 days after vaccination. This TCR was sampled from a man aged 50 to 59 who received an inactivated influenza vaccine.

This CDR3 reads CASSPSGGGTGELFF. The CDR3 nucleotides are TGTGCCAGCAGCCCCAGCGGGGGAGGCACCGGGGAGCTGTTTTTT. The V gene is TRBV2, the J gene TRBJ2-2, with 8 bases matching TRBD2. CDR1 is SNHLY and CDR2 is FYNNEI in the germline V gene. This CDR3 region has 15 residues. V shed 6 bases and J 4 bases; nucleotides not matched to a gene: 7. Variable domain in full (rest from reference TRBV2 and TRBJ2-2): EPEVTQTPSHQVTQMGQEVILRCVPISNHLYFYWYRQILGQKVEFLVSFYNNEISEKSEIFDDQFSVERPDGSNFTLKIRSTKLEDSAMYFCASSPSGGGTGELFFGEGSRLTVL.